This T cell receptor (beta chain) was captured by sequencing in a study of T cell clones after liver transplantation. Germline V CDR1 and CDR2: WSHSY, SAAADI. This CDR3 is built from 12 residues. Trimming at V came to 3 bases and at J to 15 bases, leaving 7 bases not matched to a gene. The method was immunoSEQ multiplex PCR; TCRdb's version includes in-frame clones alone and lacks a portion of them. The top ten hold about 10% of the sample, which has 50,000 to 55,000 clones, 55% to 75% seen once. This clonotype originated in a human patient who received a liver transplant. Some T cells may have originated in the graft donor. The rearrangement uses TRBV10-2 and TRBJ2-1; 8 nucleotides align to TRBD1. The sequencing here drew on CD4+ T cells from blood, taken more than 52 months after liver transplant. CDR3 sequence reads: CASSEPYRGAFF. The CDR3 coding sequence is TGCGCCAGCAGTGAACCTTACAGGGGGGCGTTCTTC.